This is a list of T cell receptor beta chains from one sample in a study of metastatic and nonmetastatic thyroid tumors. TCRdb re-analyzed the PCR reads through MiXCR. The sample holds about 16,000 clones, over 10% seen once. The material sequenced was blood. Every receptor here comes from a female donor with papillary thyroid cancer or a benign thyroid nodule (not recorded which). Some clones in this sample may be carry-over from other donors' samples. Each CDR3 is given with its conserved first and last residue. The order of the fields is J gene, V gene, clone size, D gene, CDR3 DNA, CDR3 protein. The D gene is left open where the match is weak. Size is omitted from some rows. Given values are once, few, many or a class for expanded clones.

j_gene: TRBJ1-3; v_gene: TRBV20-1; abundance: many; d_gene: NA; CDR3nt: TGCAGTGCGACAATGCCAGGGTCTGGAAACACCATATATTTT; CDR3aa: CSATMPGSGNTIYF
j_gene: TRBJ2-1; v_gene: TRBV6-2/TRBV6-3; abundance: NA; d_gene: NA; CDR3nt: TGTGCCAGCAGTTACTCCCGGGAAAATGAGCAGTTCTTC; CDR3aa: CASSYSRENEQFF
j_gene: TRBJ1-5; v_gene: TRBV5-6; abundance: many; d_gene: NA; CDR3nt: TGTGCCAGCAGCTTGGTGACCGGGAATCAGCCCCAGCATTTT; CDR3aa: CASSLVTGNQPQHF
j_gene: TRBJ1-6; v_gene: TRBV4-3; abundance: NA; d_gene: TRBD1; CDR3nt: TGCGCAAGCAGACAAAGCCTGGGACAGGGGAATTCACCCCTCCACTTT; CDR3aa: CASRQSLGQGNSPLHF
j_gene: TRBJ2-7; v_gene: TRBV10-3; abundance: few; d_gene: TRBD1; CDR3nt: TGTTCCACCCAGCAAGGGGGCCGTCTCGAGCAGTACTTC; CDR3aa: CSTQQGGRLEQYF
j_gene: TRBJ1-2; v_gene: TRBV4-1; abundance: NA; d_gene: NA; CDR3nt: TGCGCCAGCAGCCAAGCAGCCCACGACCTAAACTATGGCCACACCTTC; CDR3aa: CASSQAAHDLNYGHTF
j_gene: TRBJ1-1; v_gene: TRBV12-3/TRBV12-4; abundance: few; d_gene: NA; CDR3nt: TGTGCCAGCGGCTTGTCTGAAGCTTTCTTT; CDR3aa: CASGLSEAFF
j_gene: TRBJ2-1; v_gene: TRBV6-5; abundance: few; d_gene: NA; CDR3nt: TGTGCCAGCAGTTACTCCGGCAGGGTCAATGAGCAGTTCTTC; CDR3aa: CASSYSGRVNEQFF
j_gene: TRBJ2-7; v_gene: TRBV11-1; abundance: many; d_gene: TRBD1; CDR3nt: TGTGCCAGCAGCTTACGCGGACAGGGGGATAGGAACGAGCAGTACTTC; CDR3aa: CASSLRGQGDRNEQYF
j_gene: TRBJ2-1; v_gene: TRBV6-5; abundance: NA; d_gene: TRBD2; CDR3nt: TGTGCCAGCAGATTAGCGGGTGGTGAGCAGCTCTTC; CDR3aa: CASRLAGGEQLF
j_gene: TRBJ2-7; v_gene: TRBV19; abundance: NA; d_gene: TRBD2; CDR3nt: TGTGCCAGCAGTACCTTTAGGGGACTAGCGGAAAACTACGAGCAGTACTTC; CDR3aa: CASSTFRGLAENYEQYF
j_gene: TRBJ1-4; v_gene: TRBV5-1; abundance: many; d_gene: TRBD1; CDR3nt: TGCGCCAGCAGCTTCACCGGGACAGGGCGGGAAAAACTGTTTTTT; CDR3aa: CASSFTGTGREKLFF
j_gene: TRBJ1-1; v_gene: TRBV28; abundance: many; d_gene: NA; CDR3nt: TGTGCCAGCAGACCACTTGGGGGGGGGAACACTGAAGCTTTCTTT; CDR3aa: CASRPLGGGNTEAFF
j_gene: TRBJ2-7; v_gene: TRBV19; abundance: few; d_gene: NA; CDR3nt: TGTGCCAGTATTATTAACTTCGCCGGCTACGAGCAGTACTTC; CDR3aa: CASIINFAGYEQYF
j_gene: TRBJ2-5; v_gene: TRBV10-3; abundance: many; d_gene: NA; CDR3nt: TGTGCCACGCGGGCTAGCGACCAAGAGACCCAGTACTTC; CDR3aa: CATRASDQETQYF
j_gene: TRBJ2-1; v_gene: TRBV4-3; abundance: many; d_gene: TRBD2; CDR3nt: TGCGCCAGCAGCCAAGATCGGGCGGGGGACTACAATGAGCAGTTCTTC; CDR3aa: CASSQDRAGDYNEQFF
j_gene: TRBJ2-7; v_gene: TRBV5-1; abundance: many; d_gene: TRBD2; CDR3nt: TGCGCCAGCAGCTTGGCGGGAGGTCCCTACGAGCAGTACTTC; CDR3aa: CASSLAGGPYEQYF
j_gene: TRBJ1-1; v_gene: TRBV18; abundance: many; d_gene: NA; CDR3nt: TGTGCCAGCTCATCGGGCAGGGGAGAAGGAACTGAAGCTTTCTTT; CDR3aa: CASSSGRGEGTEAFF
j_gene: TRBJ1-1; v_gene: TRBV7-3; abundance: many; d_gene: NA; CDR3nt: TGTGCCAGCAGCTTAACATGGGGGTCGTACACTGAAGCTTTCTTT; CDR3aa: CASSLTWGSYTEAFF
j_gene: TRBJ1-3; v_gene: TRBV30; abundance: many; d_gene: NA; CDR3nt: TGTGCCTGGAGTCCGGCGGCCGGTGCCCCCGGCTCTGGAAACACCATATATTTT; CDR3aa: CAWSPAAGAPGSGNTIYF
j_gene: TRBJ2-3; v_gene: TRBV20-1; abundance: NA; d_gene: TRBD1; CDR3nt: TGCAGTGCTGACCCCGGGACAGGGGGAATGTATCACACAGATACGCAGTATTTT; CDR3aa: CSADPGTGGMYHTDTQYF